What follows are 23 T cell receptor beta chains derived from one specimen sequenced in a study of cytomegalovirus exposure and HLA in healthy donors. Vbeta (60) and Jbeta (13) primers were used in the PCR. Clones were read by immunoSEQ multiplex PCR, and TCRdb kept only the in-frame ones, dropping some. The sample records 200,000 or so clones, around 85% being singletons. Specimen: PBMCs. These receptors were taken from a man over 45 in good health and CMV-seronegative.

Comment on this clone: A junction boundary mismatches the germline segment, possibly from a read error. The chain joins TRBV7-7 to TRBJ2-7; 11 bases are a match to TRBD1. Germline V CDR1 and CDR2: SSHAT, FNYEAQ (reference sequence). The CDR3 sequence is 15 residues long. CDR3: CASSLGTGGSYEQYF. In nucleotides, the CDR3 is TGTGCTAGCAGCTTGGGGACAGGGGGCTCCTACGAGCAGTACTTC.

A remark on this clone: The same CDR3 can be traced to other DNA sequences in this sample. V is TRBV7-9 and J is TRBJ2-3; TRBD2 matches 8 bases. The CDR3 is made up of 15 amino acids. J lost 0 bases, V lost 5 bases, and 4 bases had no gene match. Per the germline V gene, CDR1 is SEHNR and CDR2 is FQNEAQ (reference sequence). The DNA for the CDR3 is TGTGCCAGCAGCCTTTCTAGCGGGAGCACAGATACGCAGTATTTT. Translation: CASSLSSGSTDTQYF.

V is TRBV27 and J is TRBJ2-7; tentative D call: TRBD1 (5 bases). This CDR3 contains 14 residues. V gave up 1 base and J gave up 5 bases, with 12 bases separating them. The germline gives CDR1 MNHEY, CDR2 SMNVEV (reference sequence). DNA of the CDR3: TGTGCCAGCAGTTTATTACCAGGGATGCACGAGCAGTACTTC. It translates to CASSLLPGMHEQYF.

The gene calls are TRBV6-1 and TRBJ1-1; a possible D gene is TRBD1 (5 bases). Per the germline V gene, CDR1 is MNHNS and CDR2 is SASEGT. CDR3 length: 15 residues. The ends were cut back, 5 bases at V and 1 base at J, with 14 bases in the middle. The CDR3 is CASSSDWGQNTEAFF. The CDR3 DNA reads as TGTGCCAGCAGTTCCGATTGGGGCCAGAACACTGAAGCTTTCTTT.

This clone was seen more than once but under ten times. The chain joins TRBV19 to TRBJ1-5; TRBD1 agrees at 11 bases. CDR1 is LNHDA and CDR2 is SQIVND in the germline V gene (reference sequence). This CDR3 region has 15 residues. Trimming cost V 5 bases and J 6 bases; bases outside gene matches: 6. Here the CDR3 reads CASSGTGTGGQPQHF. CDR3 nucleotide sequence: TGTGCCAGTAGTGGGACAGGGACAGGGGGTCAGCCCCAGCATTTT.

The chain has TRBV7-3 and TRBJ2-2, with D tentatively TRBD2 (6 bases). The germline V gene encodes CDR1 SGHTA and CDR2 FQGTGA. The CDR3 sequence is 17 residues long. Trimming left V 1 base short and J 4 bases short, with 16 bases between. CDR3 residues: CASSLKGGISITGELFF. The CDR3 DNA reads as TGTGCCAGCAGCTTAAAGGGAGGAATATCTATCACCGGGGAGCTGTTTTTT. The entire variable domain, with the rest obtained from reference TRBV7-3 and TRBJ2-2, is as follows: GAGVSQTPSNKVTEKGKYVELRCDPISGHTALYWYRQSLGQGPEFLIYFQGTGAADDSGLPNDRFFAVRPEGSVSTLKIQRTERGDSAVYLCASSLKGGISITGELFFGEGSRLTVL.

V is TRBV9 and J is TRBJ2-1; D gene unclear. The V gene's germline CDR1 is SGDLS and CDR2 YYNGEE. Trimming removed 3 bases from V and 0 bases from J, with 16 bases in between. This CDR3 contains 17 residues. This CDR3 is CASSATILPSSYNEQFF. CDR3 bases: TGTGCCAGCAGCGCCACTATACTACCAAGCTCCTACAATGAGCAGTTCTTC.

This chain connects TRBV5-6 to TRBJ1-2; D is unresolved. This CDR3 has 13 residues. Trimming removed 4 bases from V and 4 bases from J, with 11 bases in between. CDR1 is SGHDT and CDR2 is YYEEEE in the germline V gene. The CDR3 spells CASSPQAGYGYTF. CDR3 nucleotide sequence: TGTGCCAGCAGCCCCCAAGCGGGCTATGGCTACACCTTC.

The V call is TRBV21-1, the J call TRBJ2-2; the D call of TRBD1 is as the table states it, not checked on the DNA. TRBV21-1 is labeled a pseudogene. The length of the CDR3 is 17 residues. The chain's CDR3 is CASSKVRDRGNTGELFF. The CDR3 DNA reads as TGTGCCAGCAGCAAAGTTCGGGACAGGGGAAACACCGGGGAGCTGTTTTTT.

The chain couples TRBV30 to TRBJ2-5; 9 nucleotides line up with TRBD1. The end of the DNA is better explained by TRBJ2-7, so the J call may be wrong. This CDR3 is built from 13 residues. The V gene's germline CDR1 is GTSNPN and CDR2 SVGIG (reference sequence). The CDR3: CAWGLGQGYEQYF. The CDR3 nucleotides are TGTGCCTGGGGACTAGGACAGGGGTACGAGCAGTACTTC.

This chain joins TRBV6-4 and TRBJ2-3; TRBD2 aligns across 9 bases. After removal of 0 bases from V and 4 bases from J, the junction contained 11 bases not matched to a gene. Germline CDR1 MRHNA, CDR2 SNTAGT. The CDR3 is made up of 18 amino acids. The chain's CDR3 is CASSDSIVSGSSADTQYF. CDR3 nucleotide sequence: TGTGCCAGCAGTGACTCGATCGTTAGCGGGAGTTCTGCAGATACGCAGTATTTT.

A note on this clone: Other DNA sequences in the sample encode the same CDR3. This chain joins TRBV6-5 and TRBJ1-5; D is possibly TRBD1 (6 bases). Per the germline V gene, CDR1 is MNHEY and CDR2 is SVGAGI. The CDR3 has 13 amino acids. Trimming stripped 6 bases from V and 1 base from J, with 7 bases between. CDR3 loop: CASRTGSNQPQHF. CDR3 DNA sequence: TGTGCCAGCAGAACAGGGAGCAATCAGCCCCAGCATTTT.

This clone occurred once. This rearrangement joins TRBV9 to TRBJ1-3; D gene ambiguous. V dropped 0 bases and J dropped 5 bases, with 9 bases sitting between them. The CDR3 has 14 residues. CDR1 is SGDLS, CDR2 YYNGEE, per germline. The CDR3 loop reads CASSVGGNRNTIYF. The DNA for the CDR3 is TGTGCCAGCAGCGTAGGAGGGAATAGAAACACCATATATTTT.

V and J are TRBV29-1 and TRBJ1-1; no firm D call. The germline gives CDR1 SQVTM, CDR2 ANQGSEA. This CDR3 is 13 amino acids long. Trimming took 6 bases from V and 4 from J, leaving 15 bases between them. In nucleotides, the CDR3 is TGCAGCGTGGGGAGGTTTGGTAGCACTGAAGCTTTCTTT. It encodes CSVGRFGSTEAFF.

The chain uses TRBV5-1 and TRBJ1-5, with 10 bases aligning to TRBD1. Germline-derived CDR1 and CDR2 are SGHRS and YFSETQ. The CDR3 loop spans 16 amino acids. The J segment lost 6 bases and the V segment lost 4 bases, leaving 10 bases of the junction unmatched. The CDR3 DNA follows: TGCGCCAGCAGCCCCGGGACAGGGGTAGGCGGTCAGCCCCAGCATTTT. Its translation: CASSPGTGVGGQPQHF.

The chain joins TRBV7-2 to TRBJ1-1, with 10 positions matching TRBD1. This CDR3 has 13 amino acids. In germline, CDR1 is SGHTA, CDR2 FQGNSA. The ends lost 4 bases at V and 8 bases at J; junction bases unmatched: 4. CDR3 DNA sequence: TGTGCCAGCAGCTGGGGACAGGGGCGGGAAGCTTTCTTT. Amino acid sequence: CASSWGQGREAFF.

J is TRBJ1-5 and V is TRBV5-5; possibly TRBD1 for D (6 bases). The V gene lost 0 bases and the J gene lost 4 bases, with 8 bases spanning the gap. Per germline, CDR1 SGHKS and CDR2 YYEKEE (reference sequence). The CDR3 runs 14 residues. CDR3 residues: CASSLEGTNQPQHF. CDR3 DNA: TGTGCCAGCAGCTTGGAGGGGACAAATCAGCCCCAGCATTTT. The variable domain in full, completed from reference TRBV5-5 and TRBJ1-5, reads DAGVTQSPTHLIKTRGQQVTLRCSPISGHKSVSWYQQVLGQGPQFIFQYYEKEERGRGNFPDRFSARQFPNYSSELNVNALLLGDSALYLCASSLEGTNQPQHFGDGTRLSIL.

Comments on this clone: Other DNA sequences in the sample encode the same CDR3. The chain has TRBV9 and TRBJ2-5, with TRBD2 as a possible D gene (6 bases). Germline V gene lookup returns CDR1 SGDLS and CDR2 YYNGEE. V dropped 0 bases and J dropped 2 bases, with 8 bases sitting between them. The CDR3 is 14 amino acids. CDR3 loop: CASSVEAGQETQYF. The CDR3 region has the DNA TGTGCCAGCAGCGTAGAGGCGGGGCAAGAGACCCAGTACTTC.

This clone was observed a few times. The chain is built from TRBV5-1 and TRBJ2-7, with 7 bases matching TRBD1. CDR3 length: 16 amino acids. Looked up from germline, CDR1 is SGHRS and CDR2 is YFSETQ. Trimming cost V 3 bases and J 4 bases; bases outside gene matches: 13. CDR3 protein: CASSSLTGTAFYEQYF. CDR3 DNA sequence: TGCGCCAGCAGCTCCCTAACCGGGACAGCGTTTTACGAGCAGTACTTC.

Comment on this clone: The sample holds other DNA sequences that translate to the same CDR3. This chain uses TRBV2 with TRBJ1-3, with D possibly matching TRBD1 (6 bases). This CDR3 spans 15 amino acids. V was trimmed by 6 bases and J by 4 bases, leaving 16 bases between them. Germline lookup yields CDR1 SNHLY and CDR2 FYNNEI. CDR3 amino acids: CASSRNTGTGNTIYF. CDR3 DNA sequence: TGTGCCAGCAGCCGAAACACAGGGACCGGAAACACCATATATTTT.

The chain links TRBV19 to TRBJ1-5; 7 positions agree with TRBD1. This CDR3 contains 15 residues. The germline V gene has CDR1 LNHDA and CDR2 SQIVND (reference sequence). With V trimmed by 0 bases and J by 1 base, 0 bases remained unmatched. CDR3 DNA: TGTGCCAGTAGTATAGACAGGGGGAGCAATCAGCCCCAGCATTTT. Amino acids: CASSIDRGSNQPQHF.

Concerning this clone: A junction end diverges from the germline sequence, so it may reflect a read error. Other DNA sequences from this sample encode an identical CDR3 as well. This rearrangement joins TRBV29-1 to TRBJ2-1; maybe TRBD2 (6 bases). CDR3 length: 13 amino acids. In germline, CDR1 is SQVTM, CDR2 ANQGSEA. The CDR3 sequence: CSSRREEWDEQFF. As DNA, the CDR3 is TGTAGCTCACGAAGGGAGGAATGGGATGAGCAGTTCTTC.

Of note for this clone: The sample has other DNA sequences that encode this CDR3 too. J is TRBJ2-1 and V is TRBV5-1; TRBD1 matches 7 bases. The junction had 12 bases not matched to a gene; V was cut back by 5 bases and J by 4 bases. Germline lookup yields CDR1 SGHRS and CDR2 YFSETQ. The CDR3 spans 16 residues. In DNA form, the CDR3 reads TGCGCCAGCAGTCCTTTGCCGGGACAGAGTTACAATGAGCAGTTCTTC. Amino acid sequence: CASSPLPGQSYNEQFF.